Listed below are T cell receptor beta chains from one sample, sequenced in a study of post-analysis software for immune sequencing data. TCRdb itself ran the PCR reads through MiXCR, one entry per CDR3 protein. Counted here are about 160,000 distinct CDR3 sequences, approximately 35% occurring once; the ten biggest clones make up under 30%. Material: blood, obtained after autologous hematopoietic stem cell transplantation. These receptors all stem from a girl aged 10 to 17 with multiple sclerosis. The CDR3 runs from the conserved cysteine through the conserved F or W. A D gene is named only where the DNA matches it firmly. Size is stated for part of the rows, as once, few or many counts, or as a class when the clone is expanded.

clone_size	d_call	j_call	v_call	cdr3_nt	cdr3_aa
-	-	TRBJ2-7	TRBV7-8	TGTGCCAGCACCCCCTATGGGGGAACCTACGAGCAGTACTTC	CASTPYGGTYEQYF
-	-	TRBJ2-4	TRBV4-1	TGCGCCAGCAGCCAACCAACCCTAGGAGCCAAAAACATTCAGTACTTC	CASSQPTLGAKNIQYF
-	-	TRBJ2-3	TRBV28	TGTGCCAGCACCCGGGCCCTTAGCACAGATACGCAGTATTTT	CASTRALSTDTQYF
many	-	TRBJ2-3	TRBV25-1	TGTGCCAGCAGTGTTGGAGATACGCAGTATTTT	CASSVGDTQYF
-	-	TRBJ2-4	TRBV20-1	TGCAGTGCTAGAGAGGTCGGGGATCGAGGGAATGAGCAGTACTTC	CSAREVGDRGNEQYF
-	-	TRBJ1-5	TRBV5-6	TGTGCCAGCAGCCAATTACTTAGCAATCAGCCCCAGCATTTT	CASSQLLSNQPQHF
few	TRBD2	TRBJ2-3	TRBV5-1	TGCGCCAGCGACCGACTAGCGGGAGGGCCAACAGATACGCAGTATTTT	CASDRLAGGPTDTQYF
-	TRBD1	TRBJ2-2	TRBV3-1	TGTGCCAGCAGCCCCCCCCCCGAGGACAGGGAGAACACCGGGGAGCTGTTTTTT	CASSPPPEDRENTGELFF
-	-	TRBJ2-1	TRBV10-3	TGTGCCATCAGTCGGGGGCGAGCGCGGGCGAACTACGATGAGCAGTTCTTC	CAISRGRARANYDEQFF
few	TRBD2	TRBJ2-7	TRBV10-3	TGTGCCATCAGTGAGACTAGCGGGAGGATCGGCGAGCAGTACTTC	CAISETSGRIGEQYF
few	-	TRBJ2-4	TRBV5-1	TGCGCCAGCAGCTTGGACTACCGGTGGCGGCTAGCCAAAAACATTCAGTACTTC	CASSLDYRWRLAKNIQYF
-	-	TRBJ2-1	TRBV20-1	TGCAGTGCTAGTTGGAGACTTAATGAGCAGTTCTTC	CSASWRLNEQFF
few	-	TRBJ2-7	TRBV28	TGTGCCAGCAGTACAGGGTCCCCTGGATCCTACGAGCAGTACTTC	CASSTGSPGSYEQYF
-	-	TRBJ1-2	TRBV12-3/TRBV12-4	TGTGCCAGCAGTTCCCGGGACCCGTATGGCTACACCTTC	CASSSRDPYGYTF
once	TRBD2	TRBJ2-5	TRBV7-2	TGTGCCAGCAGCAGAGGCGGACTAGCGGGGGCCCAAGAGACCCAGTACTTC	CASSRGGLAGAQETQYF
few	-	TRBJ1-1	TRBV6-1	TGTGCCGGACAGAGGGACGGGAACACTGAAGCTTTCTTT	CAGQRDGNTEAFF
once	-	TRBJ2-5	TRBV4-3	TGCACCAGCAGCCAAGAGCATCCGCAAGAGACCCAGTACTTC	CTSSQEHPQETQYF
-	TRBD2	TRBJ2-1	TRBV12-3/TRBV12-4	TGTGCCAGCAGTCCGTCAGCGGGAGTGTCTCCTGAGCAGTTCTTC	CASSPSAGVSPEQFF
-	-	TRBJ2-1	TRBV20-1	TGCAGTGCTACCCCCCGGGTCCCTCGGAATGAGCAGTTCTTC	CSATPRVPRNEQFF
once	-	TRBJ1-5	TRBV12-3/TRBV12-4	TGTGCCAGCAGTTCCGAAGGAGGCAATCAGCCCCAGCATTTT	CASSSEGGNQPQHF
-	TRBD1	TRBJ2-1	TRBV5-1	TGCGCCAGCAGCTGGGGACAGACCGCAGGGGATGAGCAGTTCTTC	CASSWGQTAGDEQFF
many	TRBD1	TRBJ2-7	TRBV29-1	TGCAGCGTTGAAGGACAGGGTCCCTACGAGCAGTACTTC	CSVEGQGPYEQYF
few	-	TRBJ2-1	TRBV20-1	TGCAGTGCTCCCTCCCAACTAGATTTTGTGATCAATGAGCAGTTCTTC	CSAPSQLDFVINEQFF
-	TRBD2	TRBJ2-7	TRBV12-3/TRBV12-4	TGTGCCAGCACTGCCAGGGGACTAGCGGGAGGGCCTTGGCGTGAGCAGTACTTC	CASTARGLAGGPWREQYF
-	TRBD1	TRBJ1-6	TRBV27	TGTGCCAGCAGTTTACAAGGGACAGGGGGAAGTAGTTCGCCCCTCCACTTT	CASSLQGTGGSSSPLHF
few	-	TRBJ2-3	TRBV19	TGTGCCAGTAGTATGACAGGGAGGGGTACAGATACGCAGTATTTT	CASSMTGRGTDTQYF
-	TRBD2	TRBJ2-1	TRBV12-3/TRBV12-4	TGTGCCAGCAGTTTATTTGAGGGGACTACGCAGTTCTTC	CASSLFEGTTQFF
once	TRBD2	TRBJ2-1	TRBV4-2	TGTGCCAGCAGTACGACAGGGCGGACTAGCGGGGCACACTACAATGAGCAGTTCTTC	CASSTTGRTSGAHYNEQFF
-	TRBD1	TRBJ2-7	TRBV7-2	TGTGCCAGCAGCGGGGGACAGGAACCCTACGAGCAGTACTTC	CASSGGQEPYEQYF